Following are 25 T cell receptor beta chains from one sample sequenced in a study of blood T cell repertoires in COVID-19. Data came from immunoSEQ multiplex PCR; TCRdb stores just in-frame clones and leaves some out. The data hold fewer than 150,000 clones, with about 85% observed a single time. Sequenced material: peripheral blood. The source is a man aged 40-49 years with acute or convalescent COVID-19.

The sample holds one count of this clone. The chain is built from TRBV30 and TRBJ1-3; TRBD1 is a possible D gene (5 bases). The length of the CDR3 is 15 residues. CDR1 and CDR2 from the germline V gene are GTSNPN and SVGIG (reference sequence). Trimming shortened V by 3 bases and J by 0 bases, and 12 bases separated the two germline ends. This CDR3 reads CAWRDQGSSGNTIYF. DNA of the CDR3: TGTGCCTGGAGGGATCAGGGCAGCTCTGGAAACACCATATATTTT. Filled out from reference TRBV30 and TRBJ1-3, the complete variable domain reads SQTIHQWPATLVQPVGSPLSLECTVEGTSNPNLYWYRQAAGRGLQLLFYSVGIGQISSEVPQNLSASRPQDRQFILSSKKLLLSDSGFYLCAWRDQGSSGNTIYFGEGSWLTVV.

V gene TRBV4-1 combines with J gene TRBJ1-4; a possible D gene is TRBD1 (5 bases). There are 15 residues in the CDR3. Per germline, CDR1 MGHRA and CDR2 YSYEKL. V was shortened by 4 bases and J by 1 base, with 10 bases between the two germline ends. CDR3 region: CASSPQGLTNEKLFF. The CDR3 DNA reads as TGCGCCAGCAGCCCCCAGGGTCTAACTAATGAAAAACTGTTTTTT.

This chain joins TRBV2 and TRBJ2-7; D perhaps matches TRBD2 (5 bases). Germline values: CDR1 SNHLY, CDR2 FYNNEI. This CDR3 has 13 amino acids. Trimming cost V 8 bases and J 6 bases, with 17 bases left between them. CDR3 protein: CASAASFEGEQYF. The CDR3 DNA reads TGTGCCAGCGCTGCTAGCTTTGAAGGCGAGCAGTACTTC. Full variable domain (remainder filled in from reference TRBV2 and TRBJ2-7): EPEVTQTPSHQVTQMGQEVILRCVPISNHLYFYWYRQILGQKVEFLVSFYNNEISEKSEIFDDQFSVERPDGSNFTLKIRSTKLEDSAMYFCASAASFEGEQYFGPGTRLTVT.

The chain links TRBV5-1 to TRBJ1-1, with 11 bases identical to TRBD1. The V segment lost 4 bases and the J segment 10 bases; nucleotides outside the gene matches: 9. The CDR3 runs 14 residues. Per germline, CDR1 SGHRS and CDR2 YFSETQ. CDR3: CASSPPGQGVGAFF. Written as DNA, the CDR3 is TGCGCCAGCAGCCCACCGGGACAGGGGGTTGGAGCTTTCTTT.

This chain joins TRBV4-1 and TRBJ2-7; TRBD1 might be the D (5 bases). CDR1 is MGHRA, CDR2 YSYEKL, per germline. Between the trimmed V and J ends, which lost 0 bases and 3 bases, there was a span of 9 bases. The CDR3 extends over 14 amino acids. CDR3 DNA: TGCGCCAGCAGCCAAGATAAGGGGTACTACGAGCAGTACTTC. The encoded protein is CASSQDKGYYEQYF.

The table lists this clone with a few counts. The CDR3 DNA follows: TGTGCCAGCTCACCACCGGAGGGTGGAGGATACGAGCAGTACTTC. Protein sequence: CASSPPEGGGYEQYF. The V call is TRBV18, the J call TRBJ2-7; D is perhaps TRBD2 (6 bases). The V gene lost 0 bases and the J gene lost 4 bases, with 13 bases spanning the gap. CDR1 is KGHSH and CDR2 is LQKENI in the germline V gene. The CDR3 length is 15 residues.

The V call is TRBV19, the J call TRBJ2-2, with no clear D. Germline V gene data show CDR1 as LNHDA and CDR2 as SQIVND (reference sequence). This CDR3 has 13 amino acids. V gave up 7 bases and J gave up 6 bases, with 12 bases separating them. The CDR3 nucleotides are TGTGCCAGTATCAACCGGGTAGCCGGGGAGCTGTTTTTT. This gives the protein CASINRVAGELFF. Drawing the rest from reference TRBV19 and TRBJ2-2, the complete variable domain is DGGITQSPKYLFRKEGQNVTLSCEQNLNHDAMYWYRQDPGQGLRLIYYSQIVNDFQKGDIAEGYSVSREKKESFPLTVTSAQKNPTAFYLCASINRVAGELFFGEGSRLTVL.

The chain has TRBV6-5 and TRBJ2-1, with a tentative D call TRBD2 (7 bases). Germline values: CDR1 MNHEY, CDR2 SVGAGI. V dropped 6 bases and J dropped 8 bases, with 17 bases sitting between them. The CDR3 covers 14 residues. The CDR3 here is CASSHGRGAYEQFF. In DNA form, the CDR3 reads TGTGCCAGCAGCCACGGCCGGGGGGCGTATGAGCAGTTCTTC.

The chain couples TRBV7-8 to TRBJ1-1, with 9 bases fitting TRBD1. The germline V gene has CDR1 SGHVS and CDR2 FQNEAQ. With 5 bases clipped from V and 0 bases from J, the junction kept 10 bases outside the gene matches. This CDR3 is built from 17 residues. CDR3 protein: CASSNPGQGPMNTEAFF. CDR3 coding DNA: TGTGCCAGCAGCAACCCGGGACAGGGTCCTATGAACACTGAAGCTTTCTTT.

In the case of this clone: The junction does not match germline at one end; this may be a read error. The rearrangement uses TRBV7-9 and TRBJ2-1, with D perhaps matching TRBD2 (6 bases). Germline CDR1 reads SEHNR; CDR2 reads FQNEAQ (reference sequence). The CDR3 length is 12 residues. CDR3 residues: CASSLEGTEEFF. The CDR3 nucleotides are TGTGCCAGCAGCTTAGAGGGGACTGAGGAGTTCTTC.

This clone has just one count. V usage is TRBV20-1 and J usage is TRBJ2-1; D possibly corresponds to TRBD2 (5 bases). Deletions cut 3 bases from V and 2 bases from J, with 14 bases between. The CDR3 is 15 amino acids. Germline CDR1 is DFQATT and CDR2 is SNEGSKA (reference sequence). CDR3 amino acids: CSASRAGVTYNEQFF. The DNA for the CDR3 is TGCAGTGCTAGTAGGGCGGGCGTCACCTACAATGAGCAGTTCTTC.

This chain links TRBV19 with TRBJ2-7; TRBD1 is a possible D gene (5 bases). Germline lookup yields CDR1 LNHDA and CDR2 SQIVND (reference sequence). The CDR3 length is 13 residues. Trimming cost V 1 base and J 3 bases, with 7 bases left between them. CDR3: CASSIGGNYEQYF. The CDR3 nucleotides are TGTGCCAGTAGTATAGGGGGCAACTACGAGCAGTACTTC.

The rearrangement links TRBV5-6 to TRBJ2-2; unclear D gene. Trimming removed 4 bases at V and 0 bases at J, with 7 bases between. The germline V gene has CDR1 SGHDT and CDR2 YYEEEE. The CDR3 has 14 residues. CDR3 protein: CASSPPANTGELFF. The CDR3 bases are TGTGCCAGCAGCCCCCCGGCGAACACCGGGGAGCTGTTTTTT.

The CDR3 DNA reads TGTGCCAGCAGCCCCCGCAGATACAATGAGCAGTTCTTC. The encoded protein is CASSPRRYNEQFF. The chain employs TRBV14 and TRBJ2-1; the D is unclear. The CDR3 spans 13 residues. V was pared by 4 bases and J by 4 bases, with 8 bases between. The germline V gene has CDR1 SGHDN and CDR2 FVKESK.

CDR3 protein: CASSLAHQNTDTQYF. CDR3 coding DNA: TGTGCCAGCAGCTTAGCCCACCAGAACACAGATACGCAGTATTTT. This chain uses TRBV7-2 with TRBJ2-3; D gene uncertain. Germline-derived CDR1 and CDR2 are SGHTA and FQGNSA. The ends were cut back, 0 bases at V and 2 bases at J, with 9 bases in the middle. The CDR3 has 15 amino acids. Filled out from reference TRBV7-2 and TRBJ2-3, the complete variable domain reads GAGVSQSPSNKVTEKGKDVELRCDPISGHTALYWYRQSLGQGLEFLIYFQGNSAPDKSGLPSDRFSAERTGGSVSTLTIQRTQQEDSAVYLCASSLAHQNTDTQYFGPGTRLTVL.

This rearrangement joins TRBV14 to TRBJ2-1; TRBD2 matches at 7 bases. V trimming: 5 bases; J trimming: 7 bases; junction bases outside the gene matches: 2. The CDR3 spans 12 residues. Germline V gives CDR1 SGHDN, CDR2 FVKESK. CDR3 amino acids: CASSAGGNEQFF. CDR3 bases: TGTGCCAGCAGCGCCGGGGGGAATGAGCAGTTCTTC.

The chain couples TRBV27 to TRBJ2-5, with 8 bases lining up with TRBD2. Germline lookup yields CDR1 MNHEY and CDR2 SMNVEV (reference sequence). J gave up 4 bases and V 5 bases, and 9 bases lay outside the gene matches. The CDR3 loop spans 15 amino acids. CDR3 in DNA: TGTGCCAGCAGTACAACGGGGGGGAGAGGAGAGACCCAGTACTTC. Its translation: CASSTTGGRGETQYF.

V and J are TRBV18 and TRBJ1-5; perhaps TRBD1 as D (5 bases). V was clipped by 2 bases and J by 5 bases, with 10 bases between them. This CDR3 spans 14 amino acids. Germline V lookup: CDR1 KGHSH, CDR2 LQKENI. The CDR3 is CASSPKGRDQPQHF. The CDR3 DNA reads as TGTGCCAGCTCACCAAAGGGGCGCGATCAGCCCCAGCATTTT.

The chain recombines TRBV4-3 with TRBJ1-2, with D perhaps TRBD1 (5 bases). Germline values: CDR1 LGHNA, CDR2 YSLEER. This CDR3 has 14 amino acids. The V gene lost 6 bases and the J gene lost 4 bases, with 15 bases spanning the gap. The CDR3 DNA is TGCGCCAGCAGAGGCGGCGGGGACCTCTATGGCTACACCTTC. Protein sequence: CASRGGGDLYGYTF.

The rearrangement links TRBV7-9 to TRBJ2-5; 7 positions agree with TRBD1. The V and J ends lost 1 base and 4 bases, in that order; junction bases with no gene match: 6. Germline V gives CDR1 SEHNR, CDR2 FQNEAQ (reference sequence). The CDR3 consists of 15 residues. This CDR3 reads CASSLETGARETQYF. The CDR3 coding sequence is TGTGCCAGCAGCTTAGAAACAGGGGCCAGAGAGACCCAGTACTTC.

This clone was counted once. The rearrangement links TRBV30 to TRBJ2-7; TRBD1 aligns across 7 bases. The V and J ends lost 3 bases and 7 bases, in that order; junction bases with no gene match: 12. CDR3 size: 14 residues. Germline V gene data show CDR1 as GTSNPN and CDR2 as SVGIG (reference sequence). The CDR3 DNA follows: TGTGCCTGGAGAGACAGATACAGGGGCGGGGAGCAGTACTTC. Its protein is CAWRDRYRGGEQYF.

This chain uses TRBV7-6 with TRBJ1-4; possible D gene TRBD1, 5 bases. This CDR3 spans 14 amino acids. V was trimmed by 5 bases and J by 8 bases, leaving 15 bases between them. The germline V gene has CDR1 SGHVS and CDR2 FNYEAQ. Here the CDR3 reads CASSPGPQGEKLFF. CDR3 nucleotides: TGTGCCAGCAGCCCTGGACCGCAGGGCGAAAAACTGTTTTTT.

This clone was detected many times. The chain's CDR3 is CASSSTGASQYF. The CDR3 DNA is TGTGCCAGTAGTTCCACAGGAGCATCGCAGTATTTT. The chain links TRBV19 to TRBJ2-3, with D perhaps matching TRBD1 (5 bases). The CDR3 is 12 amino acids. Germline V CDR1 and CDR2: LNHDA, SQIVND (reference sequence). The V and J ends lost 5 bases and 10 bases respectively, with 13 bases between them. The full variable domain, completed using reference TRBV19 and TRBJ2-3, is DGGITQSPKYLFRKEGQNVTLSCEQNLNHDAMYWYRQDPGQGLRLIYYSQIVNDFQKGDIAEGYSVSREKKESFPLTVTSAQKNPTAFYLCASSSTGASQYFGPGTRLTVL.

This chain uses TRBV19 with TRBJ1-5; 7 bases agree with TRBD1. V lost 5 bases and J lost 1; bases outside the gene matches: 8. Germline assignment: CDR1 LNHDA and CDR2 SQIVND (reference sequence). This CDR3 contains 16 residues. In nucleotides, the CDR3 is TGTGCCAGTAGTGAGCAGGGGGGACGCAGCAATCAGCCCCAGCATTTT. It codes for CASSEQGGRSNQPQHF. Complete variable domain (other parts from reference TRBV19 and TRBJ1-5): DGGITQSPKYLFRKEGQNVTLSCEQNLNHDAMYWYRQDPGQGLRLIYYSQIVNDFQKGDIAEGYSVSREKKESFPLTVTSAQKNPTAFYLCASSEQGGRSNQPQHFGDGTRLSIL.

The chain employs TRBV7-2 and TRBJ1-1; 11 nucleotides align to TRBD1. J gave up 10 bases and V 3 bases, and 4 bases lay outside the gene matches. The CDR3 is 13 amino acids. The V gene's germline CDR1 is SGHTA and CDR2 FQGNSA. This CDR3 reads CASSLGQGGGAFF. The DNA of the CDR3 is TGTGCCAGCAGCTTGGGACAGGGGGGGGGAGCTTTCTTT.